These 12 T cell receptor beta chains came from one sample sequenced in a study of blood T cells in healthy people across ages. Primers used in a second PCR of roughly 7 to 11 cycles were a sample-barcoded 5' primer and a J-beta primer mix. In TCRdb, the 5' RACE reads were re-called with MiXCR into one record per CDR3 protein. The data show 980,000 or so distinct CDR3 sequences, roughly 52% seen once. The sequencing input was blood. These receptors came from a man between 25 and 39 years old in good health.

Here the CDR3 reads CSVVQPGTYEQYF. The CDR3 DNA is TGCAGCGTTGTCCAACCGGGGACCTACGAGCAGTACTTC. The chain recombines TRBV29-1 with TRBJ2-5, with D possibly being TRBD2 (5 bases). The J call could be wrong; TRBJ2-7 is a better fit for the DNA end. The CDR3 consists of 13 residues. Germline lookup yields CDR1 SQVTM and CDR2 ANQGSEA.

This clonotype was seen only a few times. The chain uses TRBV28 and TRBJ1-5; D is undetermined. This CDR3 region has 10 residues. Germline loops: CDR1 MDHEN, CDR2 SYDVKM. Trimming took 7 bases from V and 6 from J, leaving 4 bases between them. The DNA of the CDR3 is TGTGCCAGCATTCGTCAGCCCCAGCATTTT. This gives the protein CASIRQPQHF.

Comments on this clonotype: An end of the junction does not agree with germline; a read error may underlie this. The chain recombines TRBV6-1 with TRBJ2-3; 11 bases fit TRBD2. Germline CDR1 is MNHNS and CDR2 is SASEGT. This CDR3 has 14 amino acids. CDR3 region: CTSISGGAADTQYF. In nucleotides, the CDR3 is TGTACCAGTATTAGCGGGGGGGCTGCAGATACGCAGTATTTT.

V is TRBV5-1 and J is TRBJ1-2; D might be TRBD1 (6 bases). The CDR3 is 11 amino acids. Germline assignment: CDR1 SGHRS and CDR2 YFSETQ. With 6 bases removed from V and 6 bases from J, the gap between germline ends came to 9 bases. Written as DNA, the CDR3 is TGCGCCAGCAACGGGGGCGATGGCTACACCTTC. Residues: CASNGGDGYTF.

The chain employs TRBV7-9 and TRBJ2-7, with TRBD1 as a possible D gene (6 bases). Germline V CDR1 and CDR2: SEHNR, FQNEAQ (reference sequence). The CDR3 contains 13 residues. V was clipped by 5 bases and J by 6 bases, with 14 bases between them. The CDR3 loop is CASSRPGTSEQYF. DNA for the CDR3: TGTGCCAGCAGCCGTCCCGGGACAAGCGAGCAGTACTTC.

The CDR3 protein is CASSLNRLAGTDTQYF. CDR3 in DNA: TGTGCCAGCAGCTTGAATCGACTAGCGGGTACAGATACGCAGTATTTT. The chain recombines TRBV7-3 with TRBJ2-3; 10 nucleotides agree with TRBD2. Germline V lookup: CDR1 SGHTA, CDR2 FQGTGA. V was clipped by 3 bases and J by 3 bases; unmatched bases: 6. This CDR3 has 16 amino acids.

The J gene is TRBJ2-5, the V gene TRBV20-1; the match to TRBD1 covers 7 bases. Unmatched junction bases numbered 10, after V lost 6 bases and J lost 6 bases. The germline gives CDR1 DFQATT, CDR2 SNEGSKA (reference sequence). CDR3 length: 13 amino acids. CDR3 residues: CSAQRQGGKTQYF. In nucleotides, the CDR3 is TGCAGTGCCCAACGACAGGGCGGAAAGACCCAGTACTTC.

This clonotype was counted a single time. This chain's CDR3 is CASSYDPRSYEQYF. The CDR3, as DNA: TGTGCCAGCAGTTACGATCCCAGGAGCTACGAGCAGTACTTC. The gene calls are TRBV6-6 and TRBJ2-4; D not resolved. The DNA end is more similar to TRBJ2-7, so the J call may be wrong. This CDR3 has 14 residues. Germline CDR1 and CDR2: MNHNY and SVGAGI (reference sequence).

The CDR3 loop reads CSAGVREVGTDTQYF. CDR3 nucleotides: TGCAGTGCTGGGGTGCGGGAGGTTGGCACAGATACGCAGTATTTT. The chain carries TRBV20-1 and TRBJ2-3; 8 bases agree with TRBD2. CDR3 length equals 15 residues. Germline CDR1 is DFQATT and CDR2 is SNEGSKA (reference sequence). Losses at the gene ends were 5 bases for V and 1 base for J; bases not matched to a gene: 8.

This clonotype was counted a few times. CDR3 DNA sequence: TGTGCCAGCAGCTCCCTCGGCGGCTTCTACGAGCAGTACTTC. Protein: CASSSLGGFYEQYF. The V and J genes are TRBV11-2 and TRBJ2-7; no definite D call. The CDR3 extends over 14 amino acids. The V and J ends lost 4 bases and 3 bases respectively, with 13 bases between them. CDR1 is SGHAT and CDR2 is FQNNGV in the germline V gene.

The CDR3 here is CSARVDMSGSYEQYF. CDR3 sequence (DNA): TGCAGTGCTAGGGTAGACATGAGCGGATCCTACGAGCAGTACTTC. V is TRBV20-1 and J is TRBJ2-7, with a possible D match to TRBD2 (5 bases). Germline V lookup: CDR1 DFQATT, CDR2 SNEGSKA (reference sequence). This CDR3 is 15 amino acids long. V lost 3 bases, J lost 1 base, and 16 bases lay in between.

This clonotype was observed a few times. The CDR3 region has the DNA TGTGCCAGCAGTGAGGCCAGCGGGGGGGCCGCAGATACGCAGTATTTT. This gives the protein CASSEASGGAADTQYF. This chain connects TRBV6-4 to TRBJ2-3, with 10 nucleotides matching TRBD2. Trimming at V came to 3 bases and at J to 4 bases, leaving 7 bases not matched to a gene. The germline V gene has CDR1 MRHNA and CDR2 SNTAGT. The CDR3 is 16 residues long.